The clone carrying this T cell receptor beta chain turned up a few times. Its antigen is still unknown. Amplified TCR beta CDR3 regions derived from RNA transcripts. A set of HTBI primers served as the primers for a first-round RT-PCR of the TCR CDR3. TCRdb used MiXCR to reprocess the multiplex PCR reads, holding one entry per CDR3 protein. The data contain over 650,000 distinct CDR3 sequences, roughly 46% of them singletons. The source of the sample is a study of T cells in Graves' hyperthyroidism and ophthalmopathy. Whole-study results and caveats: Blood held most thyroid clonotypes expanded above 0.001 frequency. Classification by a 13 V-J model distinguished ophthalmopathy from stable hyperthyroidism.

A patient was excluded if there was uncontrolled infection, other autoimmune disease, pregnancy or lactation. Orbital computed tomography, thyroid ultrasound, serum thyroxine and TRAb, and clinical symptoms together informed the diagnoses. This CDR3 contains 17 residues. The V segment lost 5 bases and the J segment 2 bases; nucleotides outside the gene matches: 15. Germline V CDR1 and CDR2: MNHNS, SASEGT. This chain connects TRBV6-1 to TRBJ2-7; 7 nucleotides match TRBD2. The material sequenced was peripheral blood or thyroid tissue (not recorded which). The sequence was obtained from an adult man with Graves' disease, either hyperthyroidism or ophthalmopathy (not recorded which). CDR3 protein: CASSYSITLAAPYEQYF. Here the CDR3 DNA reads TGTGCCAGCAGTTACTCGATTACCCTAGCGGCACCCTACGAGCAGTACTTC.